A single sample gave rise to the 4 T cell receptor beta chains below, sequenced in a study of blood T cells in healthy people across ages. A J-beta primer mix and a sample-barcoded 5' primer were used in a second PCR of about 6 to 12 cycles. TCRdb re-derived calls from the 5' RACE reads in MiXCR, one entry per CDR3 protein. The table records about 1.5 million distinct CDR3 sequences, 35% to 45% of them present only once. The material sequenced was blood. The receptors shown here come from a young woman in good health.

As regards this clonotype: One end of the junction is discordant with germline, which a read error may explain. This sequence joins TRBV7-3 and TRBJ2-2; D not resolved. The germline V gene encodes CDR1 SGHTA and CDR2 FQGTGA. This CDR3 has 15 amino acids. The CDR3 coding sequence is TGTGCCAACAGCCCCCGCGCCTCGCGGACCGGGGAGCTGTTTTTT. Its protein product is CANSPRASRTGELFF.

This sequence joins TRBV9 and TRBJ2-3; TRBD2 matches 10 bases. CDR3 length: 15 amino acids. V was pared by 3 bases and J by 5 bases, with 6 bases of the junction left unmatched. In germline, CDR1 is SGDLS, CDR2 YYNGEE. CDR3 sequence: CASSASGGAKDTQYF. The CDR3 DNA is TGTGCCAGCAGCGCGAGCGGGGGGGCCAAAGATACGCAGTATTTT.

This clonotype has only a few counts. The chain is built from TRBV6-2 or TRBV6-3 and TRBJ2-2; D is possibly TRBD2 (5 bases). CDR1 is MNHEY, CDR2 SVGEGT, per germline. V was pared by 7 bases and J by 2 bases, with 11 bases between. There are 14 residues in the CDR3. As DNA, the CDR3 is TGTGCCAGCAAAGGACTGGGAAACACCGGGGAGCTGTTTTTT. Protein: CASKGLGNTGELFF.

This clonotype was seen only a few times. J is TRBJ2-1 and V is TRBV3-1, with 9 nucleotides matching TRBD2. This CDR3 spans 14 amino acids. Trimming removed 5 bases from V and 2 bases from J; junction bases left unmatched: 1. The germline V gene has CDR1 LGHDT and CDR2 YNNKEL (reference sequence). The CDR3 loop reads CASSKRGAYNEQFF. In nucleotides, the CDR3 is TGTGCCAGCAGCAAGCGGGGGGCCTACAATGAGCAGTTCTTC.